The next 26 T cell receptor beta chains were all read from a single sample in a study of T cells after yellow fever vaccination (dated by TCRdb to 2018 to 2020). The library relied on 5' RACE. TCRdb names Illumina HiSeq 2500 as the instrument used. TCRdb cleaned the public reads at Q25 with fastp, built clones with MiXCR and kept in-frame beta chains. Merged by CDR3 protein, the rows form single entries marked with the most common genes and DNA. Counted in this sample were roughly 520,000 distinct CDR3 sequences; 21% of them appeared once. Approximately 15% of the sample is in the top ten clones. This sample's treatment or condition label indicates: live attenuated yellow fever vaccine strain. The sequencing used PBMCs, collected more than 20 days after the first yellow fever vaccination. These receptors were taken from a young man who received the YFV17D yellow fever vaccine.

The chain employs TRBV5-1 and TRBJ2-5; D not certain. Germline CDR1 reads SGHRS; CDR2 reads YFSETQ. CDR3 length: 16 amino acids. Trimming cost V 0 bases and J 1 base, with 13 bases left between them. The DNA of the CDR3 is TGCGCCAGCAGCTTGGGAGGTTTGAGGTCCCAAGAGACCCAGTACTTC. Amino acid sequence: CASSLGGLRSQETQYF.

This clonotype has more than one count but fewer than ten. Here the CDR3 DNA reads TGTGCCAGCAGCTTACGCCATGAGCAGTTCTTC. It translates to CASSLRHEQFF. This chain joins TRBV7-2 and TRBJ2-1; D gene unclear. The germline V and J ends were trimmed by 2 bases and 8 bases, with 4 bases remaining between them. The CDR3 is 11 amino acids. CDR1 is SGHTA, CDR2 FQGNSA, per germline.

This rearrangement joins TRBV2 to TRBJ2-5; tentative D call: TRBD2 (6 bases). There are 13 residues in the CDR3. Trimming removed 6 bases from V and 5 bases from J, with 13 bases in between. Germline CDR1 is SNHLY and CDR2 is FYNNEI. Written as DNA, the CDR3 is TGTGCCAGCAGCTGGCGGGGCCAGGAGACCCAGTACTTC. This encodes CASSWRGQETQYF.

This chain connects TRBV6-1 to TRBJ2-3; 7 nucleotides agree with TRBD2. V lost 7 bases to trimming and J lost 1 base; unmatched junction nucleotides: 17. Looked up from germline, CDR1 is MNHNS and CDR2 is SASEGT. This CDR3 has 18 residues. CDR3 sequence: CASILYPGEGRGTDTQYF. CDR3 DNA sequence: TGTGCCAGCATTCTATACCCCGGGGAGGGAAGGGGCACAGATACGCAGTATTTT.

This clonotype has just a few counts. The V gene is TRBV20-1, the J gene TRBJ2-5; possibly TRBD1 for D (5 bases). V lost 6 bases and J lost 3, with 11 bases in between. Germline-derived CDR1 and CDR2 are DFQATT and SNEGSKA (reference sequence). The length of the CDR3 is 12 residues. The CDR3 nucleotides are TGCAGTGCCACCGACAGCAAAGAGACCCAGTACTTC. Translating gives CSATDSKETQYF.

Comments on this clonotype: Relative to the germline gene, one junction end is altered; a read error may explain this. V and J are TRBV12-3 or TRBV12-4 and TRBJ1-1; perhaps TRBD1 as D (6 bases). This CDR3 is 13 amino acids long. In DNA, the CDR3 is TGTGCCAGCAGTTACACCGGTCGGTCAGGGGTAGAGTTT. It translates to CASSYTGRSGVEF.

This clonotype has a handful of counts. The V call is TRBV9, the J call TRBJ2-1; D possibly matches TRBD1 or TRBD2 (6 bases each). CDR1 and CDR2 from the germline V gene are SGDLS and YYNGEE. V lost 0 bases, J lost 9 bases, and 16 bases lay in between. The CDR3 extends over 15 amino acids. The DNA for the CDR3 is TGTGCCAGCAGCGTAGAGGAGTTCGGGGGCGGTGAGCAGTTCTTC. It specifies CASSVEEFGGGEQFF.

The rearrangement links TRBV18 to TRBJ2-5, with a weak D call TRBD2 (6 bases). This CDR3 has 13 amino acids. The germline V gene encodes CDR1 KGHSH and CDR2 LQKENI. Trimming took off 1 base at V and 5 bases at J, with 8 bases between the two ends. CDR3 protein: CASSPLADETQYF. DNA for the CDR3: TGTGCCAGCTCACCACTAGCGGATGAGACCCAGTACTTC.

The chain couples TRBV20-1 to TRBJ1-1; D is undetermined. In germline, CDR1 is DFQATT, CDR2 SNEGSKA (reference sequence). Trimming took off 3 bases at V and 1 base at J, with 15 bases between the two ends. The CDR3 consists of 15 residues. The CDR3 nucleotides are TGCAGTGCTAGTCCCCGGAGTGCCCAGAACACTGAAGCTTTCTTT. The encoded protein is CSASPRSAQNTEAFF.

This clonotype occurred a few times. The V gene is TRBV5-1, the J gene TRBJ2-4, with TRBD1 as a possible D gene (6 bases). Trimming stripped 1 base from V and 9 bases from J, with 14 bases between. The V gene's germline CDR1 is SGHRS and CDR2 YFSETQ. There are 14 residues in the CDR3. The chain's CDR3 is CASSLSGADGIQYF. In DNA form, the CDR3 reads TGCGCCAGCAGCTTGTCAGGGGCCGATGGCATTCAGTACTTC.

This clonotype was recorded only once. CDR3 protein: CASSYSPGAAEAFF. CDR3 DNA: TGTGCCAGCAGTTACTCTCCGGGGGCGGCGGAAGCTTTCTTT. The chain combines TRBV6-5 with TRBJ1-1; tentative D call: TRBD1 (6 bases). The CDR3 length is 14 residues. Between the trimmed V and J ends, which lost 0 bases and 8 bases, there was a span of 13 bases. In germline, CDR1 is MNHEY, CDR2 SVGAGI.

This rearrangement joins TRBV23-1 to TRBJ1-5; the match to TRBD1 covers 8 bases. TRBV23-1 is flagged as an ORF with uncertain function. Trimming cost V 10 bases and J 4 bases; bases outside gene matches: 12. The CDR3 contains 15 residues. CDR3 loop: CANTQGQGRNQPQHF. DNA of the CDR3: TGCGCCAATACCCAAGGACAGGGTAGAAATCAGCCCCAGCATTTT.

This clonotype has only a few counts. The rearrangement uses TRBV25-1 and TRBJ2-3; no clear D gene. The V end was cut by 8 bases, the J end by 7 bases, with 10 bases between. Germline V gene data show CDR1 as MGHDK and CDR2 as SYGVNS. The CDR3 is 11 residues long. CDR3 residues: CASGESNTQYF. The CDR3, as DNA: TGTGCCAGCGGGGAATCTAATACGCAGTATTTT.

The chain combines TRBV2 with TRBJ2-7; 8 bases line up with TRBD2. The V gene's germline CDR1 is SNHLY and CDR2 FYNNEI. This CDR3 is built from 14 residues. V gave up 7 bases and J gave up 7 bases; unmatched junction bases: 12. CDR3 protein: CASTLSGVSQEQYV. The CDR3 DNA is TGTGCCAGCACCCTTAGCGGGGTATCGCAAGAGCAGTACGTC.

A few counts support this clonotype. The V gene is TRBV6-1, the J gene TRBJ2-2; TRBD2 agrees at 7 bases. CDR1 and CDR2 from the germline V gene are MNHNS and SASEGT. The CDR3 runs 15 residues. J lost 3 bases, V lost 6 bases, and 7 bases had no gene match. The CDR3 here is CASRGWGGYTGELFF. Here the CDR3 DNA reads TGTGCCAGCAGGGGTTGGGGGGGATACACCGGGGAGCTGTTTTTT.

This clonotype has only a few counts. The chain links TRBV9 to TRBJ2-1; 8 nucleotides align to TRBD2. J lost 9 bases, V lost 3 bases, and 14 bases had no gene match. The CDR3 is made up of 16 amino acids. In germline, CDR1 is SGDLS, CDR2 YYNGEE. The CDR3 loop reads CASSASGGPSSGEQFF. CDR3 nucleotides: TGTGCCAGCAGCGCATCGGGGGGGCCTTCAAGTGGTGAGCAGTTCTTC.

This clonotype was found a few times. The chain links TRBV7-3 to TRBJ2-3; 8 bases map to TRBD1. Losses at the gene ends were 3 bases for V and 5 bases for J; bases not matched to a gene: 7. CDR1 and CDR2 from the germline V gene are SGHTA and FQGTGA. The CDR3 runs 15 residues. CDR3 coding DNA: TGTGCCAGCAGCTTGCAGGGGGCTGCGGTAGATACGCAGTATTTT. This encodes CASSLQGAAVDTQYF.

J is TRBJ2-1 and V is TRBV4-1; D gene ambiguous. V was cut by 1 base and J by 8 bases, with 18 bases left in between. Germline V gives CDR1 MGHRA, CDR2 YSYEKL. This CDR3 is 16 amino acids long. The CDR3 here is CASSQGSGGKIYEQFF. The CDR3, as DNA: TGCGCCAGCAGCCAAGGATCAGGCGGCAAAATCTATGAGCAGTTCTTC.

This clonotype has only a few counts. V is TRBV11-2 and J is TRBJ2-2; D perhaps matches TRBD2 (6 bases). Looked up from germline, CDR1 is SGHAT and CDR2 is FQNNGV. The V and J ends lost 4 bases and 6 bases respectively, with 15 bases between them. CDR3 size: 15 residues. CDR3 protein: CASSSVTSSAGELFF. The CDR3 DNA follows: TGTGCCAGCAGCTCAGTGACTTCTAGCGCCGGGGAGCTGTTTTTT.

This clonotype was counted a few times. V and J are TRBV28 and TRBJ2-1, with D possibly being TRBD1 or TRBD2 (5 bases each). Between the trimmed V and J ends, which lost 7 bases and 3 bases, there was a span of 19 bases. The V gene's germline CDR1 is MDHEN and CDR2 SYDVKM. This CDR3 comprises 16 residues. DNA for the CDR3: TGTGCCAGCATCAGGCTGGGGGAGTCCCTCTACAATGAGCAGTTCTTC. Protein product: CASIRLGESLYNEQFF.

V and J are TRBV3-1 and TRBJ2-5; D tentatively fits TRBD1 or TRBD2 (5 bases each). From germline, CDR1 is LGHDT and CDR2 YNNKEL (reference sequence). V gave up 3 bases and J gave up 2 bases, with 19 bases separating them. The CDR3 totals 17 residues. Here the CDR3 DNA reads TGTGCCAGCAGCCACCCGGGGCAGCGACTGGAACAAGAGACCCAGTACTTC. Translating it yields CASSHPGQRLEQETQYF.

The CDR3 protein is CASSLWGYEQYV. CDR3 bases: TGTGCCAGCAGCTTATGGGGCTACGAGCAGTACGTC. The J gene is TRBJ2-7, the V gene TRBV5-4; D uncertain. The CDR3 length is 12 residues. From germline, CDR1 is SGHNT and CDR2 YYREEE (reference sequence). Trimming shortened V by 2 bases and J by 3 bases, and 6 bases separated the two germline ends.

The chain uses TRBV5-1 and TRBJ1-5; D is unresolved. The CDR3 has 10 amino acids. V lost 7 bases and J 8 bases, leaving 7 bases between the germline ends. The germline V gene encodes CDR1 SGHRS and CDR2 YFSETQ. The CDR3 loop reads CASLEKPQHF. In nucleotides, the CDR3 is TGCGCCAGCTTGGAAAAGCCCCAGCATTTT.

The chain joins TRBV12-3 or TRBV12-4 to TRBJ2-7; the D gene is possibly TRBD1 (5 bases). Trimming removed 6 bases from V and 7 bases from J, with 13 bases in between. The length of the CDR3 is 12 residues. CDR3 DNA sequence: TGTGCCAGCAGCCCTGGGGCGCTGGAGCAGTACTTC. This translates into CASSPGALEQYF.

The table lists this clonotype with a few counts. The rearrangement links TRBV6-2 or TRBV6-3 to TRBJ2-7, with D perhaps matching TRBD1 (5 bases). The CDR3 length is 16 residues. Germline CDR1 reads MNHEY; CDR2 reads SVGEGT. V lost 2 bases to trimming and J lost 3 bases, with 17 bases between them. CDR3 residues: CASSYPRQGRFYEQYF. Written as DNA, the CDR3 is TGTGCCAGCAGTTACCCGAGGCAGGGAAGGTTCTACGAGCAGTACTTC.

V and J are TRBV7-2 and TRBJ2-1, with D possibly TRBD2 on 7 matching bases. The V and J ends lost 3 bases and 4 bases respectively, with 19 bases between them. This CDR3 spans 17 amino acids. CDR1 is SGHTA and CDR2 is FQGNSA in the germline V gene. The CDR3 DNA sequence: TGTGCCAGCAGCTTCGGGGTTGGGGGGGCCTTTTACAATGAGCAGTTCTTC. Residues: CASSFGVGGAFYNEQFF.